Listed below are T cell receptor beta chains from one sample, sequenced in a study of blood T cells in healthy people across ages. TCRdb re-derived calls from the 5' RACE reads in MiXCR, one entry per CDR3 protein. In the table there are 600,000 to 650,000 distinct CDR3 sequences, roughly three fifths of which are singletons. Sample: blood. All receptors derive from a man aged 60 to 69 in good health. Both conserved end residues are part of each CDR3. The D gene is left open where the match is weak. Only some rows state a clone size, as once, few, many or a class for expanded clones.

d_gene: TRBD1; len: 16; v_gene: TRBV4-1; abundance: -; CDR3aa: CASRPRTGGSYNEQFF
d_gene: -; len: 15; v_gene: TRBV5-1; abundance: -; CDR3aa: CASSAQGLSSYEQYF
d_gene: TRBD1; len: 14; v_gene: TRBV5-1; abundance: -; CDR3aa: CASSFTGGRQTQYF
d_gene: -; len: 14; v_gene: TRBV4-1; abundance: few; CDR3aa: CASSRAGSPYGYTF
d_gene: -; len: 13; v_gene: TRBV6-5; abundance: -; CDR3aa: CASSYSGGNIQYF
d_gene: -; len: 11; v_gene: TRBV29-1; abundance: -; CDR3aa: CSVATTYEQYF
d_gene: -; len: 12; v_gene: TRBV20-1; abundance: few; CDR3aa: CSAKITGKEQYF
d_gene: TRBD2; len: 14; v_gene: TRBV12-3/TRBV12-4; abundance: few; CDR3aa: CASRPGLVLDTQYF
d_gene: TRBD2; len: 15; v_gene: TRBV6-5; abundance: -; CDR3aa: CASMRAGRGTDTQYF
d_gene: -; len: 11; v_gene: TRBV2; abundance: once; CDR3aa: CASGRDYGYTF